This TCR beta chain was profiled in a study of cytomegalovirus exposure and HLA in healthy donors. Overall study results and limits: The study designated about 180 TCR beta chains cytomegalovirus-associated.

Note on this clone: Its antigen remains unknown.

PCR was performed using 60 Vbeta and 13 Jbeta primers. The table came from immunoSEQ multiplex PCR; TCRdb's copy has only in-frame clones and leaves some out. The profile shows more than 80,000 clones, 65% to 80% of them singletons. The receptor was isolated from a human donor in good health. The sequencing sample was made of PBMCs.

CDR3: CASSLPGLAVEQFF. CDR3 bases: TGTGCCAGCAGCCTTCCGGGACTAGCGGTTGAGCAGTTCTTC. The gene calls are TRBV5-5 and TRBJ2-1, with 11 bases fitting TRBD2. Per germline, CDR1 SGHKS and CDR2 YYEKEE (reference sequence). The J segment lost 9 bases and the V segment lost 4 bases, leaving 6 bases of the junction unmatched. The CDR3 length is 14 residues.